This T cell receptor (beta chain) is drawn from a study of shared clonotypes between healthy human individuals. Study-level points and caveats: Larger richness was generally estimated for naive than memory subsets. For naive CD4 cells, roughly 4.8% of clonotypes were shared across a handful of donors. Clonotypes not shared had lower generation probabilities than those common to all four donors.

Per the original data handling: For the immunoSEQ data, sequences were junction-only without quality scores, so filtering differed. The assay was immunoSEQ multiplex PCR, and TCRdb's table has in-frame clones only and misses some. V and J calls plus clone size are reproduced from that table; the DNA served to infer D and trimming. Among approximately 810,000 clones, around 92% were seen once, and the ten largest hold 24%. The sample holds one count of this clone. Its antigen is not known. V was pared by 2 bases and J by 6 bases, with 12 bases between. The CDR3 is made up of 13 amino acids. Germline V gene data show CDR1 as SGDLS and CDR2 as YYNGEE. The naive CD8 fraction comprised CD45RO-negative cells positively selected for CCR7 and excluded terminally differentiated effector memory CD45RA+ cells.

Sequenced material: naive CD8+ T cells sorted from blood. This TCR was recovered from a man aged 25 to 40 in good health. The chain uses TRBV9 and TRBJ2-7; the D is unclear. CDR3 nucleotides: TGTGCCAGCAGCGTCAGTCCTCCAGCCGAGCAGTACTTC. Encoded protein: CASSVSPPAEQYF.